This passage covers 4 T cell receptor beta chains from one sample sequenced in a study of blood T cell repertoires in COVID-19. Sequencing used immunoSEQ multiplex PCR; TCRdb keeps in-frame clones, though not all of them. The sample has around 120,000 clones; 86% are singletons. Input material: peripheral blood. The receptors originated from a man between 65 and 85 years old who had recovered from COVID-19.

The CDR3, as DNA: TGTGCCAGCAGCTTAGGTAGGGGCCAAGTGGAGACCCAGTACTTC. Its translation is CASSLGRGQVETQYF. V gene TRBV7-9 combines with J gene TRBJ2-5; D is possibly TRBD1 (5 bases). Germline loops: CDR1 SEHNR, CDR2 FQNEAQ (reference sequence). V was pared by 1 base and J by 5 bases, with 14 bases between. This CDR3 comprises 15 residues.

The chain carries TRBV2 and TRBJ2-3; 7 nucleotides line up with TRBD1. This CDR3 contains 17 residues. The ends lost 5 bases at V and 1 base at J; junction bases unmatched: 12. CDR1 and CDR2 (germline): SNHLY, FYNNEI. The CDR3 nucleotides read TGTGCCAGCAGTTCGACGACAGGGCGGTCGGGCACAGATACGCAGTATTTT. It yields the protein CASSSTTGRSGTDTQYF.

This clone was observed once. The gene calls are TRBV6-5 and TRBJ1-2; D not certain. The V and J ends lost 6 bases and 4 bases respectively, with 15 bases between them. The CDR3 runs to 14 residues. Germline-derived CDR1 and CDR2 are MNHEY and SVGAGI. The CDR3 spells CASRASGSPYGYTF. CDR3 DNA: TGTGCCAGCAGGGCCTCCGGTAGCCCCTATGGCTACACCTTC.

The chain is built from TRBV9 and TRBJ2-7, with 10 bases that match TRBD1. The CDR3 totals 15 residues. V trimming: 4 bases; J trimming: 4 bases; junction bases outside the gene matches: 8. CDR1 and CDR2 (germline): SGDLS, YYNGEE. The CDR3 is CASSPGQGEGYEQYF. CDR3 in DNA: TGTGCCAGCAGCCCCGGACAGGGGGAGGGATACGAGCAGTACTTC. Complete variable domain (other parts from reference TRBV9 and TRBJ2-7): DSGVTQTPKHLITATGQRVTLRCSPRSGDLSVYWYQQSLDQGLQFLIQYYNGEERAKGNILERFSAQQFPDLHSELNLSSLELGDSALYFCASSPGQGEGYEQYFGPGTRLTVT.